This TCR beta chain was found in a study of CD8+CD57+ T cells in acquired aplastic anemia listed by TCRdb under 2018. Regarding the complete study: A mean of 3.2 ug of DNA, ranging from roughly 0.2 to 30 ug, was extracted from sorted CD4+ and CD8+ cells. CD8+CD57+ expansion was defined as frequency above the mean frequency observed in healthy subjects. On the study overall, not on this receptor specifically: CD8+ Simpson's diversity did not differ significantly between patients and healthy controls (P=0.060). Although 25 to 30 CD8+ CDR3 sequences were shared by patients and controls, these sequences appeared highly expressed in patients and within the immunodominant clones of patients.

Including the terminal cysteine and phenylalanine, the CDR3 comprises 13 residues. Just CDR3 DNA is preserved here, 39 bases in frame from base 1. Taken from the germline V gene, the CDR1 and CDR2 loops are SNHLY and FYNNEI. V is shortened by 8 bases, J by 0 bases, and the region joining them spans 9 bases. Patients chosen for sequencing had shown expansion of CD8+CD57+ cells by flow cytometry. Every patient had severe acquired aplastic anemia, diagnosed using the International Study of Aplastic Anemia and Agranulocytosis and Camitta criteria. At the time blood was sampled, none of the patients had received any therapy. In the study, sorted CD4+ and CD8+ blood T cells from patients with severe aplastic anemia and from healthy subjects underwent deep sequencing of TCR repertoires. In the USA, patient enrollment took place under clinicaltrials.gov protocols 00001620, 01623167, 00001397, 00071045, 00081523 and 00961064. Ficoll-Paque density gradient centrifugation was used to isolate peripheral blood mononuclear cells. Before DNA was extracted, CD4+ and CD8+ T cells were sorted using either FACS or magnetic beads.

This clonotype was counted a few times. Its antigen is not yet known. Base qualities are not provided; no much larger clone lies one nucleotide away. Genomic DNA served as template for TCR beta VDJ combination and CDR3 sequence profiling. TCR repertoire sequencing was run on an Illumina HiSeq 2000. In the paper's pipeline: Repertoire assessment relied on Simpson's diversity index, CDR3 size and DJ length profiles, and TRBV/TRBJ rearrangement plots. The most abundant DNA sequence in the deep sequencing data was defined as the immunodominant clone. CDR3 amino acid sequences were checked for sharing between subjects and were compared against published repertoires and the VDJdb database. The public sequencing data were trimmed at Q25 with fastp and processed into clonotypes with MiXCR by TCRdb, which kept only in-frame beta chains. Under each unique CDR3 protein, matching rows form one entry showing the most common genes and DNA. Here the V and J calls rest on TCRdb's processing, not on the authors' analysis. The sample has under 200,000 distinct CDR3 sequences on record, around half of them singletons. Around 3% of the sample is held by the ten biggest clonotypes.

The rearranged chain carries TRBV2 and TRBJ2-3, and TRBD2 may be the D gene, going by 5 matching bases. The sequencing sample was made of sorted CD4+, CD8+, or CD8+CD57+ T cells (not recorded which) from PBMCs. The receptor's source is a human donor with aplastic anemia. The CDR3 region: CASAGKSTDTQYF. The DNA sequence is TGTGCCAGCGCCGGGAAGAGCACAGATACGCAGTATTTT.